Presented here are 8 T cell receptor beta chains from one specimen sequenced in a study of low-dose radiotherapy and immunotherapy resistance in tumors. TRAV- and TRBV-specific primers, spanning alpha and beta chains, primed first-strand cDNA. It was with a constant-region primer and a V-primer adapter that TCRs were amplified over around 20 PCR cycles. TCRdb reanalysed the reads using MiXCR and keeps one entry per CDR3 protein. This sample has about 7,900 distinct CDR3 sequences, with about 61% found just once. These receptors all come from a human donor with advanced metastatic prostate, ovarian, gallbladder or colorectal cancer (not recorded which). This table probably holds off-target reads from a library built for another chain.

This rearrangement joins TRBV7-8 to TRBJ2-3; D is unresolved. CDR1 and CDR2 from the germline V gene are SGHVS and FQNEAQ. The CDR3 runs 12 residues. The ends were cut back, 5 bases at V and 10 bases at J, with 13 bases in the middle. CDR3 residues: CASSTTSSAQYF. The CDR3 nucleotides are TGTGCCAGCAGCACGACCAGCTCCGCGCAGTATTTT.

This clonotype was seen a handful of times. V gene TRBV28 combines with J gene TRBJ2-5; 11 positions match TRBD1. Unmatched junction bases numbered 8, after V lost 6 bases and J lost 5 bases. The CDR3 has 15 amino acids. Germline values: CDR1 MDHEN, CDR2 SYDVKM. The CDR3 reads CASSTGQGVWETQYF. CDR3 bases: TGTGCCAGCAGCACGGGACAGGGGGTTTGGGAGACCCAGTACTTC.

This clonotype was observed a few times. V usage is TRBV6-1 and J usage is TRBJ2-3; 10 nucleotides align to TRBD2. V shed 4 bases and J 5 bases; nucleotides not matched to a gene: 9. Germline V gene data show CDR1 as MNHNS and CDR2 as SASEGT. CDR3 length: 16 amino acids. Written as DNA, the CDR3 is TGTGCCAGCAGTGTATCAGCGGGGGGGCAGTTAGATACGCAGTATTTT. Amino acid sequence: CASSVSAGGQLDTQYF.

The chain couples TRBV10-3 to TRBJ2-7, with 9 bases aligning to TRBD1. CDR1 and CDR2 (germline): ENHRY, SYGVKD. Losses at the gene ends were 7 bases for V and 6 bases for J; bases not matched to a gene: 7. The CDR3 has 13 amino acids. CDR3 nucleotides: TGTGCCATCACCGGGACAGGGCTTTTCGAGCAGTACTTC. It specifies CAITGTGLFEQYF.

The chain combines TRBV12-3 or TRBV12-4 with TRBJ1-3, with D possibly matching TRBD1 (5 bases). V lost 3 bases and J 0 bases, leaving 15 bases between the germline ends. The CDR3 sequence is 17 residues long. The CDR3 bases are TGTGCCAGCAGTTTCACCCCGGGACGGGACTCTGGAAACACCATATATTTT. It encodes CASSFTPGRDSGNTIYF.

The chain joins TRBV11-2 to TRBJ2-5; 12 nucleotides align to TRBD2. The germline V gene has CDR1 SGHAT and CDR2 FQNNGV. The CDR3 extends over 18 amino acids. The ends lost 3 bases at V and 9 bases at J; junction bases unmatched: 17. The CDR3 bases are TGTGCCAGCAGCTTCGATCCTAGCGGGAGGGCCAGTGGAAGTGCCCAGTACTTC. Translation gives CASSFDPSGRASGSAQYF.

The chain's CDR3 is CASTQGGGLETQYF. As DNA, the CDR3 is TGTGCCAGCACCCAGGGGGGCGGGCTTGAGACCCAGTACTTC. The V gene is TRBV5-4, the J gene TRBJ2-5, with D possibly being TRBD1 (7 bases). Germline loops: CDR1 SGHNT, CDR2 YYREEE (reference sequence). Trimming cost V 6 bases and J 5 bases, with 17 bases left between them. There are 14 residues in the CDR3.

This chain's CDR3 is CSVVGQGGKPQHF. In DNA form, the CDR3 reads TGCAGCGTTGTTGGACAGGGGGGGAAGCCCCAGCATTTT. The J gene is TRBJ1-5, the V gene TRBV29-1; 10 bases align to TRBD1. The CDR3 loop spans 13 amino acids. CDR1 is SQVTM, CDR2 ANQGSEA, per germline. The V and J ends lost 4 bases and 8 bases, in that order; junction bases with no gene match: 5.